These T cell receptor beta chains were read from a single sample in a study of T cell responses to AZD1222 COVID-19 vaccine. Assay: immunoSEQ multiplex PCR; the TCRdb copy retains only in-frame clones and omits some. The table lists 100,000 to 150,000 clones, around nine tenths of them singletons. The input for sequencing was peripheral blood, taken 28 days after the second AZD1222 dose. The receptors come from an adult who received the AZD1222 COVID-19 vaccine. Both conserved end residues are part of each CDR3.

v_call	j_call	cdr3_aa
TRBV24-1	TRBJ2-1	CATSDFGGSSYNEQFF
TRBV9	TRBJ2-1	CASSRWGGYNEQFF
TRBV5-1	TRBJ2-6	CASSPGQSTLPGPGANVLTF
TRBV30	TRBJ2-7	CAWNTGTGGAYEQYF
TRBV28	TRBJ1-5	CASISPARVRPYSNQPQHF
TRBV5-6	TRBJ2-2	CASSLGVGTGELFF
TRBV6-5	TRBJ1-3	CASRTYSEGNTIYF
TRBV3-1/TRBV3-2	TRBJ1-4	CASSPRTGGPEKLFF
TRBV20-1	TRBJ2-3	CSASLAGDATDTQYF
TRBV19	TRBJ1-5	CASRPAGSQGQPQHF
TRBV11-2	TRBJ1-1	CASSFGTLNTEAFF
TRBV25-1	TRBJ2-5	CASRWHGRETQYF
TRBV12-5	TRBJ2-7	CASGLGRLAGRNEQYF
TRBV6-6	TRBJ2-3	CASTHRGVTDTQYF
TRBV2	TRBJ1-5	CASSDPTGAQPQHF
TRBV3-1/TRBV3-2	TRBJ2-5	CASSQAWTSGGAVETQYF
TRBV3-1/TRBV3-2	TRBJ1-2	CASSQRGGYGYTF
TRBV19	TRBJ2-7	CASSSAEGYEQYF
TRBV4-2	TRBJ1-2	CASKHLGVDYGYTF
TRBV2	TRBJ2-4	CATTFPGGAKNIQYF
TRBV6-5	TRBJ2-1	CASSYRDILGYNEQFF
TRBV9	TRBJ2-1	CASSQGGVSSYNEQFF
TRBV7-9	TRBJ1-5	CASSPDRGNQPQHF
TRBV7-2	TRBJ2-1	CASSRGSGPGLGEQFF
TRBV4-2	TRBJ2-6	CASRVGSGANVLTF